A selection of T cell receptor beta chains follows, all from one sample in a study of cytomegalovirus exposure and HLA in healthy donors. The data were produced by immunoSEQ multiplex PCR, yet TCRdb's version contains in-frame clones alone and is incomplete. Here the sample spans about 110,000 clones, about 81% being singletons. The sequenced material came from PBMCs. The receptors shown here come from a man aged 25 to 40 in good health and CMV-seronegative. Each CDR3 is given with its conserved first and last residue. Clone sizes are given selectively: once, few, many, or a class where the clone is expanded.

CDR3	length	V	J	size
CASSLGQGDSPLHF	14	TRBV5-6	TRBJ1-6	NA
CSGAKGVGGVTDTQYF	16	TRBV29-1	TRBJ2-3	NA
CASRPWEGAGELFF	14	TRBV5-1	TRBJ2-2	once
CSVTEDSTNYGYTF	14	TRBV29-1	TRBJ1-2	NA
CASSLTSGRRSFTDTQYF	18	TRBV7-2	TRBJ2-3	NA
CASSLDTGSYEQYF	14	TRBV28	TRBJ2-7	NA
CASSVGSPTYEQYF	14	TRBV9	TRBJ2-7	NA
CAWSGGDGSNQPQHF	15	TRBV30	TRBJ1-5	NA
CATAPRQGGSYEQYF	15	TRBV5-1	TRBJ2-7	NA
CASSPGLLIAKNIQYF	16	TRBV19	TRBJ2-4	NA
CASSLGPDRGSPLHF	15	TRBV7-2	TRBJ1-6	NA
CASRAGTGELFF	12	TRBV4-3	TRBJ2-2	NA
CASSSTSGTSGSRPTDTQYF	20	TRBV5-1	TRBJ2-3	NA
CAIREVGNQPQHF	13	TRBV6-1	TRBJ1-5	NA
CASSGIAGGVTDTQYF	16	TRBV9	TRBJ2-3	NA
CASSQDQADQETQYF	15	TRBV4-2	TRBJ2-5	few
CSVSGTGSDTQYF	13	TRBV29-1	TRBJ2-3	once
CASSALGQGVHTEAFF	16	TRBV27	TRBJ1-1	once
CASRPGQGPEAFF	13	TRBV5-1	TRBJ1-1	few
CASSQDLEQGGSGYTF	16	TRBV4-3	TRBJ1-2	NA
CASSQASGFADTQYF	15	TRBV4-2	TRBJ2-3	NA
CASSPFASAEFTGELFF	17	TRBV5-5	TRBJ2-2	once
CASSHRGENTIYF	13	TRBV5-1	TRBJ1-3	NA
CASTMAAQPYEQYF	14	TRBV6-5	TRBJ2-7	few